These 13 T cell receptor beta chains share one sample of origin, sequenced in a study of technical replicates of blood from a few donors. The protocol was immunoSEQ multiplex PCR, while the TCRdb copy is restricted to in-frame clones and leaves out a portion. The profile shows approximately 90,000 clones, 95% of them singletons. Sequencing was performed on T cells isolated from PBMCs. The receptors were sampled from a human donor in good health.

V and J are TRBV5-6 and TRBJ1-3, with D hard to call. Deletions cut 2 bases from V and 0 bases from J, with 6 bases between. This CDR3 has 14 residues. CDR1 is SGHDT, CDR2 YYEEEE, per germline. CDR3: CASSFVYSGNTIYF. As DNA, the CDR3 is TGTGCCAGCAGCTTCGTATACTCTGGAAACACCATATATTTT.

Here the CDR3 DNA reads TGTGCCAGCAGCTTGATTCTCACGGGCAATCAGCCCCAGCATTTT. It codes for CASSLILTGNQPQHF. This sequence joins TRBV5-5 and TRBJ1-5, with D hard to call. Germline assignment: CDR1 SGHKS and CDR2 YYEKEE (reference sequence). CDR3 length: 15 amino acids. Between the trimmed V and J ends, which lost 1 base and 2 bases, there was a span of 10 bases.

V and J are TRBV5-1 and TRBJ2-5, with D possibly matching TRBD1 (5 bases). The CDR3 is 15 residues long. Looked up from germline, CDR1 is SGHRS and CDR2 is YFSETQ. Deletions cut 1 base from V and 1 base from J, with 11 bases between. This chain's CDR3 is CASSLIPGSQETQYF. The CDR3 DNA reads as TGCGCCAGCAGCTTGATTCCAGGGTCCCAAGAGACCCAGTACTTC.

The J gene is TRBJ2-5, the V gene TRBV5-1; 8 positions match TRBD1. The CDR3 loop spans 15 amino acids. Per the germline V gene, CDR1 is SGHRS and CDR2 is YFSETQ. V lost 2 bases, J lost 4 bases, and 7 bases stayed unmatched. In DNA, the CDR3 is TGCGCCAGCAGCTTTAATCAGGGGGCTGGAGAGACCCAGTACTTC. Its translation: CASSFNQGAGETQYF.

CDR3 nucleotides: TGTGCCAGCAGTTCGATGGCTGGCTACAATGAGCAGTTCTTC. This translates into CASSSMAGYNEQFF. This chain uses TRBV6-5 with TRBJ2-1; D remains unclear. This CDR3 comprises 14 residues. From germline, CDR1 is MNHEY and CDR2 SVGAGI. V lost 4 bases and J 3 bases, leaving 10 bases between the germline ends.

The chain carries TRBV12-5 and TRBJ1-1; D may be TRBD1 (6 bases). The V gene's germline CDR1 is LGHNT and CDR2 FRNRAP. V shed 4 bases and J shed 3 bases, with 21 bases lying between them. The CDR3 has 17 amino acids. Here the CDR3 reads CASGWVQGVGVDTEAFF. CDR3 bases: TGTGCTAGTGGTTGGGTACAGGGAGTTGGTGTGGACACTGAAGCTTTCTTT.

V gene TRBV6-5 combines with J gene TRBJ1-4; TRBD1 agrees at 9 bases. V lost 6 bases and J lost 8; bases outside the gene matches: 10. Per the germline V gene, CDR1 is MNHEY and CDR2 is SVGAGI. This CDR3 is built from 15 residues. Written as DNA, the CDR3 is TGTGCCAGCAGCGTTACAGGGGGCCGGGGGGAAAAACTGTTTTTT. It yields the protein CASSVTGGRGEKLFF.

The chain combines TRBV11-2 with TRBJ2-1; D ambiguous. The CDR3 totals 14 residues. The germline V gene has CDR1 SGHAT and CDR2 FQNNGV. V shed 1 base and J shed 5 bases, with 9 bases lying between them. CDR3: CASSLAYGDNEQFF. In DNA, the CDR3 is TGTGCCAGCAGCTTAGCCTACGGAGACAATGAGCAGTTCTTC.

The genes are TRBV28 and TRBJ2-3, with D tentatively TRBD2 (6 bases). V was trimmed by 3 bases and J by 6 bases, leaving 16 bases between them. The CDR3 is made up of 15 amino acids. From germline, CDR1 is MDHEN and CDR2 SYDVKM. The CDR3 DNA sequence: TGTGCCAGCAGTTTTACGGAGGGTCTCGGGGATACGCAGTATTTT. Translation gives CASSFTEGLGDTQYF.

A remark on this clone: Relative to the germline gene, one junction end is altered; a read error may explain this. The chain joins TRBV7-3 to TRBJ2-1, with D maybe TRBD2 (5 bases). This CDR3 has 18 residues. The germline CDR1 and CDR2 sequences are SGHTA and FQGTGA. CDR3 sequence: CASSVTYLRGFTYNEQFF. CDR3 sequence (DNA): TGTGCCAGCAGCGTAACTTACTTACGGGGATTTACCTACAATGAGCAGTTCTTC.

The chain couples TRBV19 to TRBJ1-2; possible D gene TRBD1, 6 bases. The V and J ends lost 3 bases and 4 bases respectively, with 12 bases between them. The CDR3 totals 14 residues. Germline-derived CDR1 and CDR2 are LNHDA and SQIVND (reference sequence). The CDR3 nucleotides are TGTGCCAGTAGTATCTTCAGGGGCCCCTATGGCTACACCTTC. The encoded protein is CASSIFRGPYGYTF.

The chain joins TRBV11-3 to TRBJ1-1; weak D call: TRBD1 (5 bases). Germline CDR1 reads SGHNT; CDR2 reads YENEEA. V dropped 2 bases and J dropped 3 bases, with 16 bases sitting between them. The CDR3 is 16 amino acids. This CDR3 reads CASSLKRGLRDTEAFF. The DNA of the CDR3 is TGTGCCAGCAGCTTAAAAAGGGGCCTTAGGGACACTGAAGCTTTCTTT.

CDR3 in DNA: TGTGCCAGAAGGCAAGCGAGCAACTATGGCTACACCTTC. Translated, it gives CARRQASNYGYTF. V and J are TRBV2 and TRBJ1-2; D is undetermined. Between the trimmed V and J ends, which lost 9 bases and 2 bases, there was a span of 13 bases. This CDR3 region has 13 residues. CDR1 and CDR2 from the germline V gene are SNHLY and FYNNEI.